This T cell receptor (beta chain) was found in a study of cytomegalovirus exposure and HLA in healthy donors. Overall study findings and caveats: One cluster of highly shared sequence variants probably arose as a sequencing artifact. TRBV6-2, TRBV6-3 and some other V segments were excluded as indistinguishable. Later work found most CMV-associated TCR beta chains apparently HLA-restricted. Later, an analysis showed that TCR beta chains associated with HLA were more clonally expanded than others that were equally common.

Trimming removed 0 bases from V and 0 bases from J, with 6 bases in between. The CDR3 covers 14 residues. The germline gives CDR1 ENHRY, CDR2 SYGVKD. As to this clone: Its antigen is undetermined.

The PCR used 60 Vbeta and 13 Jbeta primers. Assay used: immunoSEQ multiplex PCR; TCRdb lists only in-frame clones, some missing. The sample has about 200,000 clones, less than 85% seen once. The sample was PBMCs. The TCR comes from a girl aged 10 to 17 in good health and CMV-seropositive. The chain couples TRBV10-3 to TRBJ2-7; D gene ambiguous. Here the CDR3 reads CAISESGRSYEQYF. In nucleotides, the CDR3 is TGTGCCATCAGTGAGTCGGGCCGCTCCTACGAGCAGTACTTC.